This T cell receptor beta chain was identified in a study of cytomegalovirus exposure and HLA in healthy donors. Comments on this clone: Its antigen is not known.

Study-level findings and limits: Using the classifier, cytomegalovirus status was reportedly diagnosed with high specificity and sensitivity.

Germline-derived CDR1 and CDR2 are SGHRS and YFSETQ. J gave up 7 bases and V 3 bases, and 13 bases lay outside the gene matches. The CDR3 runs to 17 residues. PCR was performed using 60 Vbeta and 13 Jbeta primers. Sequencing was performed with immunoSEQ multiplex PCR; in TCRdb, only in-frame clones are kept and a portion is missing. Among about 150,000 clones listed, roughly 80% were seen once. Material for sequencing was PBMCs. The V call is TRBV5-1, the J call TRBJ1-6; 7 positions agree with TRBD1. This TCR was sampled from a woman aged 35 to 49 in good health and CMV-seronegative. The CDR3 is CASSSSQGDGVNSPLHF. The CDR3 nucleotides are TGCGCCAGCAGCTCATCTCAGGGGGATGGAGTAAATTCACCCCTCCACTTT. The variable domain in full, with the rest retrieved from reference TRBV5-1 and TRBJ1-6, is KAGVTQTPRYLIKTRGQQVTLSCSPISGHRSVSWYQQTPGQGLQFLFEYFSETQRNKGNFPGRFSGRQFSNSRSEMNVSTLELGDSALYLCASSSSQGDGVNSPLHFGNGTRLTVT.